The T cell receptor (beta chain) described here comes from a study of OX40 agonist ivuxolimab in advanced cancers. On the study more broadly: Intravenous ivuxolimab at 0.01 to 10 mg/kg was given to patients every 2 weeks. Points from the study as a whole: Fewer expanded clones were found on average in CD4+ than in CD8+ T cells. Expanded peripheral T cell antigen specificity was not determined.

The protocol was immunoSEQ multiplex PCR, while the TCRdb copy is restricted to in-frame clones and leaves out a portion. Among tens of thousands of clones, about 90% were seen once, and the ten largest hold 0.51%. The V and J ends lost 6 bases and 0 bases, in that order; junction bases with no gene match: 3. Looked up from germline, CDR1 is MDHEN and CDR2 is SYDVKM. CDR3 size: 15 residues. The table lists this clone with a count of one. Its antigen is not known. The sequencing here drew on CD4+ or CD8+ T cells sorted from blood, taken in a trial of the OX40 agonist ivuxolimab. V gene TRBV28 combines with J gene TRBJ2-2, with 8 bases aligning to TRBD2. The source of this sequence is an adult with an advanced solid tumor such as melanoma, head and neck, liver or kidney cancer. CDR3 in amino acids: CASRATSANTGELFF. DNA for the CDR3: TGTGCCAGCAGGGCGACTAGCGCGAACACCGGGGAGCTGTTTTTT.